The 22 T cell receptor beta chains reported below all come from one sample, sequenced in a study of shared clonotypes between healthy human individuals. The protocol was immunoSEQ multiplex PCR, while the TCRdb copy is restricted to in-frame clones and leaves out a portion. This table holds under 1,100,000 clones, more than 60% found once. Material: memory CD4+ T cells sorted from blood. The subset denotes: CD45RA-negative fraction. The receptors here all came from a man in his late teens or twenties in good health.

The rearrangement uses TRBV6-5 and TRBJ2-6, with D unresolved. This CDR3 contains 13 residues. The V gene's germline CDR1 is MNHEY and CDR2 SVGAGI. The germline V and J ends were trimmed by 7 bases and 2 bases, with 6 bases remaining between them. CDR3 nucleotide sequence: TGTGCCAGCATGCGAACTGGGGCCAACGTCCTGACTTTC. Encoded protein: CASMRTGANVLTF.

The rearrangement uses TRBV7-9 and TRBJ1-1; TRBD1 agrees at 9 bases. There are 15 residues in the CDR3. Looked up from germline, CDR1 is SEHNR and CDR2 is FQNEAQ (reference sequence). The V and J ends lost 6 bases and 5 bases, in that order; junction bases with no gene match: 10. DNA for the CDR3: TGTGCCAGCAGTCCCGGGACAGGGAGAGGGACTGAAGCTTTCTTT. Its protein product is CASSPGTGRGTEAFF. The variable domain in full, with the rest retrieved from reference TRBV7-9 and TRBJ1-1, is DTGVSQNPRHKITKRGQNVTFRCDPISEHNRLYWYRQTLGQGPEFLTYFQNEAQLEKSRLLSDRFSAERPKGSFSTLEIQRTEQGDSAMYLCASSPGTGRGTEAFFGQGTRLTVV.

The DNA of the CDR3 is TGTGCCAGCAGTGAAGCTCCCAGTGGCTACACCTTC. It codes for CASSEAPSGYTF. V gene TRBV2 combines with J gene TRBJ1-2; D is ambiguous. The CDR3 is made up of 12 amino acids. Trimming took off 0 bases at V and 7 bases at J, with 6 bases between the two ends. The germline V gene has CDR1 SNHLY and CDR2 FYNNEI.

The CDR3 here is CASSLAAGGRYNEQFF. CDR3 nucleotide sequence: TGTGCCAGCAGCTTGGCCGCGGGGGGCCGCTACAATGAGCAGTTCTTC. The V gene is TRBV5-6, the J gene TRBJ2-1, with 8 bases aligning to TRBD2. The trim removed 0 bases at V and 3 bases at J, leaving 5 bases unmatched. This CDR3 is 16 amino acids long. Germline V gives CDR1 SGHDT, CDR2 YYEEEE.

The V gene is TRBV19, the J gene TRBJ2-5, with 9 bases aligning to TRBD2. Germline CDR1 and CDR2: LNHDA and SQIVND (reference sequence). The CDR3 runs to 15 residues. V trimming: 6 bases; J trimming: 5 bases; junction bases outside the gene matches: 10. CDR3 in amino acids: CASRTSGAMGETQYF. CDR3 sequence (DNA): TGTGCCAGTAGGACTAGCGGAGCGATGGGGGAGACCCAGTACTTC.

The chain has TRBV5-5 and TRBJ1-1; D gene uncertain. The CDR3 loop spans 15 amino acids. Germline CDR1 SGHKS, CDR2 YYEKEE (reference sequence). Trimming took 4 bases from V and 4 from J, leaving 17 bases between them. The CDR3 nucleotides read TGTGCCAGCAGCAAAGGCCGGAACGACGGCACTGAAGCTTTCTTT. Translating gives CASSKGRNDGTEAFF.

The chain links TRBV5-4 to TRBJ2-5; D remains unclear. The CDR3 loop spans 15 amino acids. Germline assignment: CDR1 SGHNT and CDR2 YYREEE (reference sequence). V lost 0 bases, J lost 7 bases, and 16 bases lay in between. The CDR3 protein is CASSLEVGLSATQYF. DNA for the CDR3: TGTGCCAGCAGCTTGGAAGTGGGTTTGAGTGCGACCCAGTACTTC.

This clone was seen more than once but under ten times. The rearrangement uses TRBV6-1 and TRBJ2-7; 7 nucleotides agree with TRBD1. V was clipped by 0 bases and J by 7 bases; unmatched bases: 6. CDR1 MNHNS and CDR2 SASEGT come from the germline V gene. The CDR3 runs to 14 residues. DNA for the CDR3: TGTGCCAGCAGTGAAGCAGGGGGCAGGGGTGAGCAGTACTTC. Amino acids: CASSEAGGRGEQYF.

This clone was seen a handful of times. The J gene is TRBJ2-3, the V gene TRBV27; 8 bases agree with TRBD1. Looked up from germline, CDR1 is MNHEY and CDR2 is SMNVEV (reference sequence). CDR3 length equals 15 residues. Trimming cost V 2 bases and J 3 bases; bases outside gene matches: 4. CDR3: CASSLTGGRTDTQYF. CDR3 nucleotide sequence: TGTGCCAGCAGTTTAACAGGGGGGAGAACAGATACGCAGTATTTT.

This clone was observed a handful of times. The chain has TRBV7-2 and TRBJ1-3; 8 positions match TRBD1. This CDR3 has 13 amino acids. Germline trimming cut 6 bases from V and 10 bases from J; bases unmatched to any gene: 8. Germline CDR1 is SGHTA and CDR2 is FQGNSA. This chain's CDR3 is CASSQGAPRTIYF. The DNA of the CDR3 is TGTGCCAGCAGTCAGGGGGCCCCCCGGACCATATATTTT.

The chain has TRBV5-1 and TRBJ2-1, with TRBD1 matching over 9 bases. Trimming removed 4 bases from V and 9 bases from J; junction bases left unmatched: 11. CDR1 is SGHRS and CDR2 is YFSETQ in the germline V gene. The CDR3 sequence is 15 residues long. The CDR3 nucleotides read TGCGCCAGCAGCGTATCGGGACAGGGATCGGGTGAGCAGTTCTTC. Residues: CASSVSGQGSGEQFF.

A single count supports this clone. This chain links TRBV7-2 with TRBJ1-2; D is ambiguous. Germline CDR1 is SGHTA and CDR2 is FQGNSA. V lost 5 bases, J lost 2 bases, and 15 bases lay in between. This CDR3 spans 15 amino acids. The chain's CDR3 is CASSPKVAGNYGYTF. The CDR3 coding sequence is TGTGCCAGCAGCCCGAAGGTGGCGGGAAACTATGGCTACACCTTC.

For this clone: Additional DNA sequences in this sample encode the identical CDR3. The gene calls are TRBV18 and TRBJ2-7, with D maybe TRBD1 (5 bases). The CDR3 sequence is 12 residues long. V dropped 2 bases and J dropped 3 bases, with 5 bases sitting between them. Germline V gives CDR1 KGHSH, CDR2 LQKENI. CDR3 sequence (DNA): TGTGCCAGCTCACCAAGGGGCTACGAGCAGTACTTC. Its translation is CASSPRGYEQYF.

DNA for the CDR3: TGTGCCATCAGTGAGTCAACCGAGGGGACCTATGGCTACACCTTC. Encoded protein: CAISESTEGTYGYTF. The chain couples TRBV10-3 to TRBJ1-2; D possibly corresponds to TRBD1 (5 bases). V shed 0 bases and J shed 4 bases, with 12 bases lying between them. The CDR3 contains 15 residues. Germline V CDR1 and CDR2: ENHRY, SYGVKD.

This clone was seen only once. The V and J genes are TRBV6-6 and TRBJ2-3; weak D call: TRBD2 (6 bases). The V end was cut by 8 bases, the J end by 2 bases, with 17 bases between. The length of the CDR3 is 15 residues. Germline CDR1 MNHNY, CDR2 SVGAGI (reference sequence). The CDR3 here is CASHGTDGFTDTQYF. For the CDR3, the DNA is TGTGCCAGCCACGGGACTGACGGATTCACAGATACGCAGTATTTT.

The chain couples TRBV30 to TRBJ2-1; D gene unclear. The CDR3 is 12 amino acids. Trimming stripped 2 bases from V and 6 bases from J, with 8 bases between. Germline CDR1 reads GTSNPN; CDR2 reads SVGIG (reference sequence). CDR3 coding DNA: TGTGCCTGGAGTCCCCTGGCCAATGAGCAGTTCTTC. It encodes CAWSPLANEQFF.

This chain connects TRBV10-1 to TRBJ2-6; D unclear. Looked up from germline, CDR1 is WNHNN and CDR2 is SYGVQD (reference sequence). The CDR3 runs to 13 residues. The V end was cut by 10 bases, the J end by 1 base, with 8 bases between. The chain's CDR3 is CATGESGANVLTF. The CDR3 DNA is TGCGCCACTGGGGAATCTGGGGCCAACGTCCTGACTTTC.

The chain recombines TRBV11-2 with TRBJ2-5; TRBD2 is a possible D gene (5 bases). V shed 2 bases and J shed 7 bases, with 17 bases lying between them. This CDR3 contains 15 residues. From germline, CDR1 is SGHAT and CDR2 FQNNGV. Written as DNA, the CDR3 is TGTGCCAGCAGCTTAAGGTTAGGCCTCGGAGGGACCCAGTACTTC. Its translation: CASSLRLGLGGTQYF.

The chain combines TRBV6-1 with TRBJ1-4; perhaps TRBD1 as D (5 bases). Trimming stripped 2 bases from V and 12 bases from J, with 13 bases between. Germline V gene sequence: CDR1 MNHNS, CDR2 SASEGT. There are 13 residues in the CDR3. The CDR3 sequence is CASSEINGGELFF. The CDR3 DNA sequence: TGTGCCAGCAGTGAAATTAACGGGGGAGAACTGTTTTTT.

The chain combines TRBV6-5 with TRBJ2-7, with a weak D call TRBD1 (6 bases). There are 11 residues in the CDR3. Germline-derived CDR1 and CDR2 are MNHEY and SVGAGI. V was cut by 10 bases and J by 7 bases, with 14 bases left in between. CDR3 in amino acids: CAIQNRGEQYF. The CDR3 nucleotides read TGTGCCATCCAAAATAGGGGGGAGCAGTACTTC.

V usage is TRBV6-1 and J usage is TRBJ2-3, with D maybe TRBD2 (7 bases). This CDR3 spans 14 amino acids. With 2 bases removed from V and 5 bases from J, the gap between germline ends came to 11 bases. Per germline, CDR1 MNHNS and CDR2 SASEGT. In DNA, the CDR3 is TGTGCCAGCAGTGAAATGGGAGGGGGAGATACGCAGTATTTT. Amino acid sequence: CASSEMGGGDTQYF.

This clone was picked up many times. Within the sample, other DNA sequences also encode this same CDR3. V is TRBV7-2 and J is TRBJ2-5; tentatively, D is TRBD1 or TRBD2 (7 bases each). The CDR3 loop spans 15 amino acids. Trimming shortened V by 2 bases and J by 5 bases, and 15 bases separated the two germline ends. Germline assignment: CDR1 SGHTA and CDR2 FQGNSA. The CDR3 DNA reads TGTGCCAGCAGCTTATCGAGGGGGCGGGAGGAGACCCAGTACTTC. This encodes CASSLSRGREETQYF.